This record looks at one TCR beta chain sequence and its context. The antigen is unknown. Naive CD8 populations comprised CD45RO-negative cells positively selected for CCR7, excluding terminally differentiated effector memory CD45RA+ cells. Clones were read by immunoSEQ multiplex PCR, and TCRdb kept only the in-frame ones, dropping some. Of 630,000 or so clones in the sample, roughly 98% were seen once. The sample belongs to a study of shared clonotypes between healthy human individuals. The CDR3 is 15 amino acids. Germline values: CDR1 MNHEY, CDR2 SMNVEV (reference sequence). V lost 2 bases and J lost 1, with 8 bases in between. General observations from the study: Enrolling few donors narrowed the genetic and exposure-history diversity that was represented.

The chain joins TRBV27 to TRBJ2-2; D possibly corresponds to TRBD1 (5 bases). The sequencing sample was made of naive CD8+ T cells sorted from blood. This clonotype originated in a man aged 25 to 40 in good health. CDR3 bases: TGTGCCAGCAGTTTAGGCCAGGGGAACACCGGGGAGCTGTTTTTT. It translates to CASSLGQGNTGELFF.